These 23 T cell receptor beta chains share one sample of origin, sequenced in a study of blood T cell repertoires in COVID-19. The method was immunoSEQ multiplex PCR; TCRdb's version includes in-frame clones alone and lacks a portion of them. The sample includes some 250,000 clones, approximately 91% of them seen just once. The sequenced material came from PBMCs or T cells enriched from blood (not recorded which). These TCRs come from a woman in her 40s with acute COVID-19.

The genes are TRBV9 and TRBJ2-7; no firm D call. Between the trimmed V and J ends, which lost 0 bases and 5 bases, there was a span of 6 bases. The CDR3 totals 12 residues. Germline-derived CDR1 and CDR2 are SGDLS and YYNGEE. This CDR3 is CASSVDGDEQYF. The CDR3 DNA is TGTGCCAGCAGCGTAGATGGAGACGAGCAGTACTTC.

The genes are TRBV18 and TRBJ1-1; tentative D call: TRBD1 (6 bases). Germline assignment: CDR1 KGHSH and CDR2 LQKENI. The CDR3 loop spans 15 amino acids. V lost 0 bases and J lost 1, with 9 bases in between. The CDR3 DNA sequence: TGTGCCAGCTCACCACCCCAGGGGTCGAACACTGAAGCTTTCTTT. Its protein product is CASSPPQGSNTEAFF.

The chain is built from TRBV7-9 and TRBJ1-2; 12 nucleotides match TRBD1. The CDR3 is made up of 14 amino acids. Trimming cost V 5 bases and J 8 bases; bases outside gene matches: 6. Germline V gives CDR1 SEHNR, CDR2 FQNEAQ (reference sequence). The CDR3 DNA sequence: TGTGCCAGCAGCGCGGGACAGGGGGCAGACGGCTACACCTTC. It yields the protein CASSAGQGADGYTF.

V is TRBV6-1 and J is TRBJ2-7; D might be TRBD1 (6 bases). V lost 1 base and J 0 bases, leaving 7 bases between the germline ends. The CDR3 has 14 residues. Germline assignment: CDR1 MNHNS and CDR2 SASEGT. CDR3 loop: CASSEGGLSYEQYF. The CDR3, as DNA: TGTGCCAGCAGTGAAGGGGGGCTCTCCTACGAGCAGTACTTC.

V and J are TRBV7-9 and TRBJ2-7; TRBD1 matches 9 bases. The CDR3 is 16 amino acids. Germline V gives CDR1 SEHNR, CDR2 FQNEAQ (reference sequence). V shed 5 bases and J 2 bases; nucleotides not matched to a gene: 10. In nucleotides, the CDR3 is TGTGCCAGCAGCGCAAGGACAGGGGAAGGCCCCTACGAGCAGTACTTC. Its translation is CASSARTGEGPYEQYF.

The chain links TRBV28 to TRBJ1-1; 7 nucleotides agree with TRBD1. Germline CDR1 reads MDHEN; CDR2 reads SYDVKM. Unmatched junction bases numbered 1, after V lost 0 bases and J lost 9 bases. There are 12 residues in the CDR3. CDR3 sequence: CASSLWTGKAFF. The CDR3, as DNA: TGTGCCAGCAGTTTATGGACAGGGAAAGCTTTCTTT.

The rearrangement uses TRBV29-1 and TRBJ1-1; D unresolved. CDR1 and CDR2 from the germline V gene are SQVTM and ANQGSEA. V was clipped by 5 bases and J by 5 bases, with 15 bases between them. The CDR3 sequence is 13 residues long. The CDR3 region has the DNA TGCAGCGTTCGCCGCCAGACGGGGACTGAAGCTTTCTTT. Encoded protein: CSVRRQTGTEAFF.

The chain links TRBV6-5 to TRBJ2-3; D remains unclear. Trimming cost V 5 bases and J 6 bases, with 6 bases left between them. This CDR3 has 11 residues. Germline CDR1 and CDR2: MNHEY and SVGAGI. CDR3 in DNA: TGTGCCAGCAGTAACCGGGATACGCAGTATTTT. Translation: CASSNRDTQYF.

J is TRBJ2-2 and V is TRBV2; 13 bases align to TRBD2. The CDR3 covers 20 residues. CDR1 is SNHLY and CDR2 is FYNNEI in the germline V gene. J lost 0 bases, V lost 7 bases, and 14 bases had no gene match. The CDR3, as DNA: TGTGCCAGCACCACACCGGGGACTAGCGGGATACCTTCGAACACCGGGGAGCTGTTTTTT. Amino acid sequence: CASTTPGTSGIPSNTGELFF.

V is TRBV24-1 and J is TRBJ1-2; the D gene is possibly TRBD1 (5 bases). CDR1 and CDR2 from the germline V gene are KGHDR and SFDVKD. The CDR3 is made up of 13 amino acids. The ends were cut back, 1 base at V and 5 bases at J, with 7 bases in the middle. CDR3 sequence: CATSDFGGYGYTF. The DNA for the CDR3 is TGTGCCACCAGTGATTTCGGGGGTTATGGCTACACCTTC.

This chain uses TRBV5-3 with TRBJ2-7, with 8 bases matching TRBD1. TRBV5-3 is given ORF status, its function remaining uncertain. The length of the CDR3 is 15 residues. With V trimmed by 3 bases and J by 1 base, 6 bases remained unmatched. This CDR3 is CARSSPGQESYEQYF. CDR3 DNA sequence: TGTGCCAGAAGCTCACCGGGACAGGAGTCCTACGAGCAGTACTTC.

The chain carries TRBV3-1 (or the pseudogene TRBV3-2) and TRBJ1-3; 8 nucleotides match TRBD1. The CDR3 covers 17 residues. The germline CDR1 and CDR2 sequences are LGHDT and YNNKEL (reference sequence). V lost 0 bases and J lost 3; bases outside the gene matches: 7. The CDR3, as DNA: TGTGCCAGCAGCCAAGATGCCCCAGGGGGCGGTGGAAACACCATATATTTT. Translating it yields CASSQDAPGGGGNTIYF.

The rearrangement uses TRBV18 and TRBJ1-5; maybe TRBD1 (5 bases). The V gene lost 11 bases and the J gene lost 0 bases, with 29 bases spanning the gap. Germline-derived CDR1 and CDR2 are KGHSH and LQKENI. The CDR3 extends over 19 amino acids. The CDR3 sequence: CAPAGEGDLLVYSNQPQHF. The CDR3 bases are TGTGCCCCCGCGGGAGAAGGGGACCTCCTCGTTTATAGCAATCAGCCCCAGCATTTT.

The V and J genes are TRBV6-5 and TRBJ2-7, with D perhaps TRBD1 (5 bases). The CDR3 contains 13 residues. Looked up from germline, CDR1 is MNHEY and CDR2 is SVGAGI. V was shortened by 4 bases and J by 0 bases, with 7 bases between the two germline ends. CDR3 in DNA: TGTGCCAGCAGTTTAGGGGTCTCCTACGAGCAGTACTTC. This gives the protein CASSLGVSYEQYF.

The CDR3 DNA sequence: TGTGCCAGCAGCTTAGGAGGGACAGGTGAATCACCCCTCCACTTT. This codes for CASSLGGTGESPLHF. The chain employs TRBV11-2 and TRBJ1-6; 8 bases agree with TRBD1. Germline-derived CDR1 and CDR2 are SGHAT and FQNNGV. Trimming took 1 base from V and 10 from J; bases not matched to a gene: 6. This CDR3 contains 15 residues.

CDR3: CASSVTRKVEQFF. The CDR3 nucleotides are TGTGCCAGCAGCGTGACTAGAAAGGTTGAGCAGTTCTTC. J is TRBJ2-1 and V is TRBV7-2; a weak D match, TRBD2 (6 bases). This CDR3 comprises 13 residues. V was pared by 5 bases and J by 9 bases, with 14 bases between. Looked up from germline, CDR1 is SGHTA and CDR2 is FQGNSA.

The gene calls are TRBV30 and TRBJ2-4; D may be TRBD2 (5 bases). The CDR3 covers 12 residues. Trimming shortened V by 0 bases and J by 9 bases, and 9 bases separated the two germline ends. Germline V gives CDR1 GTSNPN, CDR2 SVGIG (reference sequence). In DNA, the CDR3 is TGTGCCTGGAGTGTTTTAGAGGGCATTCAGTACTTC. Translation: CAWSVLEGIQYF.

CDR3 sequence: CASSLSPGHYGYTF. The DNA for the CDR3 is TGTGCCAGCAGTTTATCTCCAGGGCACTATGGCTACACCTTC. This chain joins TRBV27 and TRBJ1-2; D perhaps matches TRBD1 (5 bases). Trimming removed 0 bases at V and 3 bases at J, with 8 bases between. The germline CDR1 and CDR2 sequences are MNHEY and SMNVEV (reference sequence). This CDR3 is built from 14 residues.

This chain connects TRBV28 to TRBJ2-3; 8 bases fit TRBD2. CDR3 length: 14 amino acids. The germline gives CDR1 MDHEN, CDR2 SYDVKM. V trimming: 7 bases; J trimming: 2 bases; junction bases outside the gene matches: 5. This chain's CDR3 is CASKPAGDTDTQYF. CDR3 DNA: TGTGCCAGCAAGCCAGCGGGGGACACAGATACGCAGTATTTT.

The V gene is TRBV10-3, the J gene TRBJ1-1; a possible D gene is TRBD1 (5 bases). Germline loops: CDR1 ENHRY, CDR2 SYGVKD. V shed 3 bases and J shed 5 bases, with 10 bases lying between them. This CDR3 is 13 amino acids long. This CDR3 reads CAISEGGVTEAFF. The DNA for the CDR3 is TGTGCCATCAGTGAAGGAGGGGTTACTGAAGCTTTCTTT.

The chain's CDR3 is CAVGGDRDLSPLHF. The CDR3 DNA reads TGTGCCGTAGGAGGAGACAGGGATTTGTCACCCCTCCACTTT. J is TRBJ1-6 and V is TRBV6-5; 7 bases are a match to TRBD1. The V gene end was trimmed by 11 bases and the J gene end by 10 bases; junction bases not matched to a gene: 14. This CDR3 spans 14 amino acids. CDR1 MNHEY and CDR2 SVGAGI come from the germline V gene.

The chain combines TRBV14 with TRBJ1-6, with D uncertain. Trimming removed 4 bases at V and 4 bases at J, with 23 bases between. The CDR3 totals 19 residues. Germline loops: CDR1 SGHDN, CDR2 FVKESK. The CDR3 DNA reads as TGTGCCAGCAGCCTGAAGGTGGAGACTTTACGGGGATATAATTCACCCCTCCACTTT. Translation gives CASSLKVETLRGYNSPLHF. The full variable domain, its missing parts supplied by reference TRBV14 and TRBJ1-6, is EAGVTQFPSHSVIEKGQTVTLRCDPISGHDNLYWYRRVMGKEIKFLLHFVKESKQDESGMPNNRFLAERTGGTYSTLKVQPAELEDSGVYFCASSLKVETLRGYNSPLHFGNGTRLTVT.

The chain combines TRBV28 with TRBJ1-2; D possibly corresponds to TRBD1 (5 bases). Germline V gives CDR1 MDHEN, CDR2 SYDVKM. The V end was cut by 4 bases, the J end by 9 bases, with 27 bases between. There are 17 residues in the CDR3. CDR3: CASSSFLGPDRDTRYTF. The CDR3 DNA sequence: TGTGCCAGCAGTTCCTTTTTGGGGCCTGACAGAGACACACGCTACACCTTC.